A single sample is the source of the 13 T cell receptor beta chains below, sequenced in a study of identical twins' blood T cells. TCRdb re-derived calls from the 5' RACE reads in MiXCR, one entry per CDR3 protein. The sample consists of about 370,000 distinct CDR3 sequences, 28% of them appearing once. Sequenced input: PBMCs. These TCRs come from a woman aged 18 to 55 in good health.

With respect to this clonotype: One end of the junction does not line up with germline, which may come from a read error. The chain combines TRBV6-1 with TRBJ1-2; no definite D call. Germline V gene lookup returns CDR1 MNHNS and CDR2 SASEGT. This CDR3 comprises 15 residues. CDR3 sequence: CASSEISWRLGGHTF. CDR3 DNA sequence: TGTGCCAGCAGTGAGATTTCCTGGCGGCTCGGTGGCCACACCTTC.

The chain links TRBV6-5 to TRBJ1-2; D is perhaps TRBD1 (5 bases). The CDR3 runs 15 residues. Trimming took 0 bases from V and 0 from J, leaving 8 bases between them. Germline V gene lookup returns CDR1 MNHEY and CDR2 SVGAGI. The chain's CDR3 is CASSYSGGANYGYTF. The CDR3 DNA reads TGTGCCAGCAGTTACTCTGGGGGTGCTAACTATGGCTACACCTTC.

This clonotype has only a few counts. The chain carries TRBV20-1 and TRBJ2-7; maybe TRBD1 (6 bases). V dropped 3 bases and J dropped 3 bases, with 12 bases sitting between them. CDR1 is DFQATT and CDR2 is SNEGSKA in the germline V gene (reference sequence). CDR3 length equals 13 residues. The CDR3 DNA sequence: TGCAGTGCTAGCCTACAGGGAATCTACGAGCAGTACTTC. Amino acids: CSASLQGIYEQYF.

J is TRBJ1-1 and V is TRBV5-1; maybe TRBD1 (5 bases). The CDR3 length is 13 residues. V shed 6 bases and J shed 0 bases, with 9 bases lying between them. The germline gives CDR1 SGHRS, CDR2 YFSETQ. DNA for the CDR3: TGCGCCAGCACCCAGGGTATGAACACTGAAGCTTTCTTT. The encoded protein is CASTQGMNTEAFF.

This clonotype was observed a handful of times. The rearrangement links TRBV4-1 to TRBJ2-3; D gene unclear. V lost 6 bases to trimming and J lost 4 bases, with 11 bases between them. The CDR3 totals 13 residues. Germline assignment: CDR1 MGHRA and CDR2 YSYEKL. The CDR3 sequence: CASSLPLADTQYF. The CDR3 region has the DNA TGCGCCAGCAGTTTACCTCTGGCAGATACGCAGTATTTT.

In DNA, the CDR3 is TGTGCCAGCAGTGTCGCCGCGTACAATGAGCAGTTCTTC. Translation gives CASSVAAYNEQFF. The V and J genes are TRBV2 and TRBJ2-1; no firm D call. Looked up from germline, CDR1 is SNHLY and CDR2 is FYNNEI. The V and J ends lost 4 bases and 4 bases respectively, with 8 bases between them. The CDR3 consists of 13 residues.

In this sample, this clonotype turned up a few times. The junction departs from the called germline gene at one end, perhaps through a read error. The gene calls are TRBV12-3 or TRBV12-4 and TRBJ1-4; a possible D gene is TRBD1 (5 bases). The CDR3 extends over 13 amino acids. The CDR3 DNA is TGTGCCAGCAGTTTCCCGTGGGGGAAAAATCTGTTTTTT. It is translated as CASSFPWGKNLFF.

This chain joins TRBV2 and TRBJ2-5, with D possibly being TRBD1 (5 bases). CDR1 is SNHLY, CDR2 FYNNEI, per germline. V shed 10 bases and J shed 2 bases, with 14 bases lying between them. The CDR3 is 13 amino acids. This CDR3 is CATQQVPQETQYF. The CDR3 DNA sequence: TGTGCCACGCAACAGGTCCCGCAAGAGACCCAGTACTTC.

This chain connects TRBV12-5 to TRBJ1-2, with 7 bases matching TRBD1. The CDR3 consists of 15 residues. Germline assignment: CDR1 LGHNT and CDR2 FRNRAP. J was trimmed by 4 bases and V by 2 bases; bases with no gene match: 7. The CDR3 DNA is TGTGCTAGTGGTTTGCTCACAGGGGTTCCCTATGGCTACACCTTC. Amino acids: CASGLLTGVPYGYTF.

This clonotype has at least ten counts. V usage is TRBV20-1 and J usage is TRBJ1-1, with D unresolved. Germline CDR1 DFQATT, CDR2 SNEGSKA (reference sequence). The CDR3 totals 13 residues. The V gene lost 6 bases and the J gene lost 5 bases, with 16 bases spanning the gap. CDR3 loop: CSAPRALGTEAFF. Written as DNA, the CDR3 is TGCAGTGCCCCTCGGGCACTCGGGACTGAAGCTTTCTTT.

This clonotype was seen many times. This chain uses TRBV29-1 with TRBJ1-1; 7 nucleotides line up with TRBD1. The CDR3 length is 14 residues. The germline CDR1 and CDR2 sequences are SQVTM and ANQGSEA. The trim removed 1 base at V and 4 bases at J, leaving 6 bases unmatched. CDR3 amino acids: CSVEVSRGTTEAFF. The DNA for the CDR3 is TGCAGCGTTGAAGTTTCCAGGGGGACCACTGAAGCTTTCTTT.

This clonotype was counted between two and nine times. CDR3 loop: CASSIGTSGSDTQYF. CDR3 DNA: TGCGCCAGCAGCATCGGGACTAGCGGGAGTGATACGCAGTATTTT. V and J are TRBV5-1 and TRBJ2-3; 14 nucleotides agree with TRBD2. Trimming removed 4 bases from V and 6 bases from J; junction bases left unmatched: 4. Germline-derived CDR1 and CDR2 are SGHRS and YFSETQ. This CDR3 has 15 residues.

Regarding this clonotype: With a much larger clone just one base away, this may be a read error. The chain links TRBV7-7 to TRBJ1-3; TRBD1 aligns across 7 bases. The CDR3 is 15 amino acids. The V gene's germline CDR1 is SSHAT and CDR2 FNYEAQ (reference sequence). The DNA of the CDR3 is TGTGCTAGCAGTCCCCGGACAGGCCCTGGAAACACCATATATTTT. Translating it yields CASSPRTGPGNTIYF.